A selection of T cell receptor beta chains follows, all from one sample in a study of T cell responses to AZD1222 COVID-19 vaccine. The table came from immunoSEQ multiplex PCR; TCRdb's copy has only in-frame clones and leaves some out. The repertoire holds about 120,000 clones, with 70% to 85% as singletons. The sequences come from peripheral blood, collected on day 0 of AZD1222 vaccination. Receptors were obtained from an adult in good health. Each CDR3 is given with its conserved first and last residue. The order of the fields is D gene, clone size, J gene, V gene, CDR3 protein, CDR3 DNA. A D gene is named only where the DNA matches it firmly. Not every row has a clone size; where given, it reads once, few, many or a size class.

D: TRBD2
size: .
J: TRBJ2-1
V: TRBV7-9
CDR3: CASSLAGAGGPYNEQFF
DNA: TGTGCCAGCAGCTTAGCGGGAGCGGGGGGGCCCTACAATGAGCAGTTCTTC

D: .
size: .
J: TRBJ2-3
V: TRBV13
CDR3: CASSQGLSSTDTQYF
DNA: TGTGCCAGCAGCCAGGGACTTTCTAGCACAGATACGCAGTATTTT

D: TRBD1
size: .
J: TRBJ1-2
V: TRBV7-9
CDR3: CASSPDRVGPYGYTF
DNA: TGTGCCAGCAGCCCGGACAGGGTGGGACCCTATGGCTACACCTTC

D: TRBD1
size: few
J: TRBJ2-7
V: TRBV3-1/TRBV3-2
CDR3: CASSQHGDSYEQYF
DNA: TGTGCCAGCAGCCAACATGGGGACAGTTACGAGCAGTACTTC

D: TRBD1
size: .
J: TRBJ2-3
V: TRBV2
CDR3: CASSDYGTGSTDTQYF
DNA: TGTGCCAGCAGTGATTACGGGACAGGGAGCACAGATACGCAGTATTTT

D: TRBD1
size: .
J: TRBJ1-4
V: TRBV24-1
CDR3: CATSDGPGTGFEKLFF
DNA: TGTGCCACCAGTGATGGACCCGGGACAGGGTTCGAAAAACTGTTTTTT

D: .
size: .
J: TRBJ1-6
V: TRBV19
CDR3: CASSIQGRDGSPLHF
DNA: TGTGCCAGTAGTATACAAGGCAGGGATGGTTCACCCCTCCACTTT

D: .
size: .
J: TRBJ2-4
V: TRBV9
CDR3: CASSVSPDKNIQYF
DNA: TGTGCCAGCAGCGTCTCTCCGGACAAAAACATTCAGTACTTC

D: .
size: .
J: TRBJ2-3
V: TRBV28
CDR3: CASRSGPGWGDTQYF
DNA: TGTGCCAGCAGATCGGGTCCCGGGTGGGGAGATACGCAGTATTTT

D: .
size: .
J: TRBJ2-2
V: TRBV5-6
CDR3: CASSQTVTGELFF
DNA: TGTGCCAGCAGCCAGACAGTCACCGGGGAGCTGTTTTTT